Following are 6 T cell receptor beta chains from one sample sequenced in a study of patients and donors after allogeneic stem cell transplantation. TCRdb re-analysed the RT-PCR reads in MiXCR, keeping a single row per CDR3 protein. The sample includes some 960,000 distinct CDR3 sequences, roughly 18% of them seen just once. The specimen was blood, either unsorted or a sorted T cell fraction (not recorded which). The receptors here all came from a human donor who was either an allogeneic HSCT recipient or a stem cell or donor lymphocyte infusion donor (not recorded which). It is not recorded whose cells these are; they may come from a transplant donor.

This clonotype was picked up a small number of times. The V and J genes are TRBV6-1 and TRBJ1-6, with D possibly being TRBD1 (6 bases). CDR1 and CDR2 (germline): MNHNS, SASEGT. This CDR3 comprises 15 residues. V lost 6 bases to trimming and J lost 7 bases, with 16 bases between them. The CDR3: CASRPDGGLNSPLHF. As DNA, the CDR3 is TGTGCCAGCAGACCCGACGGGGGCCTAAATTCACCCCTCCACTTT.

This clonotype was recorded at least ten times. This sequence joins TRBV12-3 or TRBV12-4 and TRBJ2-1; 7 bases line up with TRBD2. V lost 6 bases, J lost 2 bases, and 10 bases stayed unmatched. This CDR3 contains 16 residues. In DNA form, the CDR3 reads TGTGCCAGCAGCCCCAGGTCTGGGAGGGCCTACAATGAGCAGTTCTTC. Translation: CASSPRSGRAYNEQFF.

The CDR3 coding sequence is TGCGCCAGCAAGGGACATCAGAACACTGAAGCTTTCTTT. As protein: CASKGHQNTEAFF. The chain employs TRBV5-1 and TRBJ1-1; TRBD1 might be the D (6 bases). The CDR3 extends over 13 amino acids. Deletions cut 6 bases from V and 1 base from J, with 10 bases between. Germline CDR1 reads SGHRS; CDR2 reads YFSETQ.

This chain connects TRBV7-3 to TRBJ2-5; D possibly matches TRBD1 or TRBD2 (5 bases each). The CDR3 sequence is 16 residues long. V lost 3 bases and J lost 4, with 18 bases in between. Germline V gives CDR1 SGHTA, CDR2 FQGTGA. The CDR3 spells CASSFPGTVERETQYF. The CDR3 DNA reads TGTGCCAGCAGCTTCCCCGGGACGGTGGAGCGAGAGACCCAGTACTTC.

Comment on this clonotype: At one boundary the junction diverges from the germline segment, which might be a read error. The rearrangement uses TRBV7-7 and TRBJ2-3; no clear D gene. The CDR3 totals 13 residues. Germline CDR1 reads SSHAT; CDR2 reads FNYEAQ (reference sequence). In DNA form, the CDR3 reads TGTGCTAGCAGCTTGGATACGGCAGATACGCAGTATTTT. Its protein is CASSLDTADTQYF.

This chain uses TRBV2 with TRBJ2-1; 10 positions agree with TRBD2. Trimming removed 3 bases from V and 5 bases from J; junction bases left unmatched: 7. CDR3 length: 16 amino acids. Per germline, CDR1 SNHLY and CDR2 FYNNEI. CDR3 in amino acids: CASSDSAGGPNNEQFF. The CDR3, as DNA: TGTGCCAGCAGTGATTCAGCGGGAGGGCCCAACAATGAGCAGTTCTTC.